These T cell receptor beta chains were read from a single sample in a study of T cells in Graves' hyperthyroidism and ophthalmopathy. Using its own MiXCR run on the multiplex PCR reads, TCRdb lists one record per CDR3 protein. The sample lists under 700,000 distinct CDR3 sequences, 35% to 55% occurring once. Sequences were obtained from peripheral blood or thyroid tissue (not recorded which). These receptors originate from a woman aged 18-30 years with Graves' hyperthyroidism. CDR3s include the opening cysteine and the closing phenylalanine or tryptophan. A D gene is named only where the DNA matches it firmly. Only some rows state a clone size, as once, few, many or a class for expanded clones.

>TRBJ2-7|TRBV4-1|TRBD2|-
CASSQLERGTYEQYF
TGCGCCAGCAGCCAACTTGAGCGGGGAACCTACGAGCAGTACTTC
>TRBJ2-7|TRBV20-1|-|few
CSARPRSSSYEQYF
TGCAGTGCTAGACCTCGATCAAGCTCCTACGAGCAGTACTTC
>TRBJ1-2|TRBV29-1|-|-
CSAIGIPGTLGYTF
TGCAGCGCCATAGGGATCCCCGGGACCCTTGGCTACACCTTC
>TRBJ2-5|TRBV19|-|few
CASSIWSGSQETQYF
TGTGCCAGTAGTATCTGGTCGGGGTCACAAGAGACCCAGTACTTC
>TRBJ2-7|TRBV7-2|-|-
CASSYGLTYEQYF
TGTGCCAGCAGCTACGGGCTTACCTACGAGCAGTACTTC
>TRBJ2-1|TRBV2|TRBD1|-
CASSEIRQGNEQFF
TGTGCCAGCAGTGAAATCCGACAGGGCAATGAGCAGTTCTTC
>TRBJ1-2|TRBV15|-|-
CATSRDSGYTF
TGTGCCACCAGCAGAGATTCTGGCTACACCTTC
>TRBJ1-4|TRBV3-1|TRBD1|-
CASSSSGTGESEKLFF
TGTGCCAGCAGCTCGTCCGGGACAGGGGAAAGTGAAAAACTGTTTTTT
>TRBJ2-7|TRBV10-3|-|-
CAISEETGQTYEQYF
TGTGCCATCAGTGAGGAGACAGGCCAGACCTACGAGCAGTACTTC
>TRBJ2-2|TRBV10-3|TRBD1|many
CAISGQVNTGELFF
TGTGCCATCTCGGGACAGGTGAACACCGGGGAGCTGTTTTTT
>TRBJ2-7|TRBV20-1|-|-
CSARDQGLYEQYF
TGCAGTGCTAGAGATCAGGGTCTCTACGAGCAGTACTTC
>TRBJ1-1|TRBV19|-|few
CASLRGDSMNTEAFF
TGTGCCAGTTTACGGGGGGACTCCATGAACACTGAAGCTTTCTTT
>TRBJ1-1|TRBV20-1|TRBD1|-
CSANNRGPGAEAFF
TGCAGTGCTAATAACAGGGGGCCCGGGGCTGAAGCTTTCTTT
>TRBJ1-5|TRBV19|-|many
CASSTTGGTPQHF
TGTGCCAGTAGTACCACGGGAGGGACTCCCCAGCATTTT
>TRBJ1-1|TRBV24-1|TRBD1|once
CATSNLGTGVEAFF
TGTGCCACCAGTAATTTAGGGACAGGGGTTGAAGCTTTCTTT
>TRBJ2-7|TRBV7-2|TRBD2|few
CASSLDVTSGSGEQYF
TGTGCCAGCAGCTTAGACGTGACTAGCGGGAGTGGCGAGCAGTACTTC
>TRBJ1-1|TRBV7-9|TRBD1|-
CASSYLDREGTEAFF
TGTGCCAGCAGTTACCTCGACAGGGAAGGAACTGAAGCTTTCTTT
>TRBJ1-4|TRBV2|-|-
CASSENRAEEKLFF
TGTGCCAGCAGTGAAAACAGGGCCGAAGAAAAACTGTTTTTT
>TRBJ2-5|TRBV29-1|-|few
CSVRQGGNETQYF
TGCAGCGTTAGACAGGGAGGCAATGAGACCCAGTACTTC
>TRBJ1-5|TRBV12-3/TRBV12-4|-|few
CASRGSDLSNQPQHF
TGTGCCAGCAGGGGATCGGACCTTAGCAATCAGCCCCAGCATTTT
>TRBJ1-6|TRBV29-1|TRBD1|-
CSSSRDRVSPLHF
TGCAGCTCGTCCCGGGACAGGGTTTCACCCCTCCACTTT
>TRBJ2-5|TRBV10-3|-|-
CAISAQSRETQYF
TGTGCCATCAGTGCGCAGTCGCGAGAGACCCAGTACTTC
>TRBJ1-5|TRBV19|-|-
CASSTSAAGGNQPQHF
TGTGCCAGTAGTACGTCGGCGGCAGGGGGCAATCAGCCCCAGCATTTT
>TRBJ1-6|TRBV10-3|TRBD1|-
CAISDGQADNSPLHF
TGTGCCATCAGTGACGGACAGGCGGATAATTCACCCCTCCACTTT
>TRBJ1-1|TRBV6-5|-|many
CASSSPGNTEAFF
TGTGCCAGCAGTTCCCCGGGGAACACTGAAGCTTTCTTT
>TRBJ2-7|TRBV7-8|-|many
CASTPPRDSDEQYF
TGTGCCAGCACCCCCCCCCGGGACTCGGACGAGCAGTACTTC
>TRBJ2-5|TRBV7-8|TRBD1|few
CASSLITQGDETQYF
TGTGCCAGCAGCTTAATCACCCAGGGGGATGAGACCCAGTACTTC
>TRBJ2-5|TRBV6-1|-|-
CASREASQGGGQETQYF
TGTGCCAGCAGGGAAGCGTCCCAGGGGGGAGGCCAAGAGACCCAGTACTTC
>TRBJ1-2|TRBV15|-|-
CATSREGGYTF
TGTGCCACCAGCAGAGAGGGGGGCTACACCTTC
>TRBJ2-5|TRBV7-2|-|-
CASSLAAGQQETQYF
TGTGCCAGCAGCTTAGCGGCCGGTCAGCAAGAGACCCAGTACTTC